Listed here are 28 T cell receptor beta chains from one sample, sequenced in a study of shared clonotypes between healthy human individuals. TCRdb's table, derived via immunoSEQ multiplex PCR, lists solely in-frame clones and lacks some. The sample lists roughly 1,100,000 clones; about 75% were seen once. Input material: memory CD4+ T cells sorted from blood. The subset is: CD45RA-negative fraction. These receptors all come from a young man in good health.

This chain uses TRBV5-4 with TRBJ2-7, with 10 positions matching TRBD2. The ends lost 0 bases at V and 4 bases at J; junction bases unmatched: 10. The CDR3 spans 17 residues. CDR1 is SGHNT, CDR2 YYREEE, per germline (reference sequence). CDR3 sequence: CASSLGSLAGVTYEQYF. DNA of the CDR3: TGTGCCAGCAGCTTGGGATCCCTAGCGGGAGTGACATACGAGCAGTACTTC. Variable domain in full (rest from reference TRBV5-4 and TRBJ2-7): ETGVTQSPTHLIKTRGQQVTLRCSSQSGHNTVSWYQQALGQGPQFIFQYYREEENGRGNFPPRFSGLQFPNYSSELNVNALELDDSALYLCASSLGSLAGVTYEQYFGPGTRLTVT.

CDR3 sequence reads: CATSRDRLTVTTNEKLFF. For the CDR3, the DNA is TGTGCCACCAGCAGAGATCGGTTAACAGTTACAACTAATGAAAAACTGTTTTTT. The rearrangement uses TRBV15 and TRBJ1-4, with D hard to call. CDR1 and CDR2 (germline): LNHNV, YYDKDF (reference sequence). This CDR3 contains 18 residues. The germline V and J ends were trimmed by 0 bases and 0 bases, with 14 bases remaining between them. The variable domain in full, with the rest retrieved from reference TRBV15 and TRBJ1-4, is DAMVIQNPRYQVTQFGKPVTLSCSQTLNHNVMYWYQQKSSQAPKLLFHYYDKDFNNEADTPDNFQSRRPNTSFCFLDIRSPGLGDTAMYLCATSRDRLTVTTNEKLFFGSGTQLSVL.

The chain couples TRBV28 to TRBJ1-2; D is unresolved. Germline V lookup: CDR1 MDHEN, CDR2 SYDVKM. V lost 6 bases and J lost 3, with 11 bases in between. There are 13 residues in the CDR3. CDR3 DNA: TGTGCCAGCAGGACTCGGACCTACTATGGCTACACCTTC. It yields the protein CASRTRTYYGYTF.

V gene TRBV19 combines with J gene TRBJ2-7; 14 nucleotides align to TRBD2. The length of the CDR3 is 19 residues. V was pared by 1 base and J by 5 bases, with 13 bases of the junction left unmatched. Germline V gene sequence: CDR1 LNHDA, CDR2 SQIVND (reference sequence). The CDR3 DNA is TGTGCCAGTAGTATAGGCCCCGGGACTAGCGGGAGAACCAGCCACGAGCAGTACTTC. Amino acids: CASSIGPGTSGRTSHEQYF.

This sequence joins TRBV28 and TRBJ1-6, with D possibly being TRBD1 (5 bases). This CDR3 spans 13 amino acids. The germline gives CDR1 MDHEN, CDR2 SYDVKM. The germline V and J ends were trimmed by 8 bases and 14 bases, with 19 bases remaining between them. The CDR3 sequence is CASQGPSASALHF. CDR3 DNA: TGTGCCAGCCAGGGACCATCTGCCTCGGCCCTCCACTTT.

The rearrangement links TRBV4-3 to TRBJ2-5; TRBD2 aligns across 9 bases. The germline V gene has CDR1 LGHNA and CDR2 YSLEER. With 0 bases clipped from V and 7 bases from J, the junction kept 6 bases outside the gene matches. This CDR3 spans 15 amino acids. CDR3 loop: CASSQDLAGGATQYF. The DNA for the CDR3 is TGCGCCAGCAGCCAAGATTTGGCGGGAGGGGCGACCCAGTACTTC.

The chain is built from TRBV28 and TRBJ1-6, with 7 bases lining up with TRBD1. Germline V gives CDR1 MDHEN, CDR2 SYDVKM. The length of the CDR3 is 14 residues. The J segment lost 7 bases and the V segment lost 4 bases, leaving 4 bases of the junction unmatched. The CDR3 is CASSSGTANSPLHF. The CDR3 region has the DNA TGTGCCAGCAGTTCGGGGACAGCGAATTCACCCCTCCACTTT.

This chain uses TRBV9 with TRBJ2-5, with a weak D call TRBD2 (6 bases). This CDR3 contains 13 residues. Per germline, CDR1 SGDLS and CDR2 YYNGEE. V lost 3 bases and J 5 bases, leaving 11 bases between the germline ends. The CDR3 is CASSEGGWETQYF. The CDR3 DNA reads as TGTGCCAGCAGCGAGGGAGGATGGGAGACCCAGTACTTC.

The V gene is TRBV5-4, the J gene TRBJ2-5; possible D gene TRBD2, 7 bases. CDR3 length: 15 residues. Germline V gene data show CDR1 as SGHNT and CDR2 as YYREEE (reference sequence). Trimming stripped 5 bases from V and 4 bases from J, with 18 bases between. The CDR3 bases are TGTGCCAGCAGTCCTGGGGGGGGCGCGGGAGAGACCCAGTACTTC. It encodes CASSPGGGAGETQYF.

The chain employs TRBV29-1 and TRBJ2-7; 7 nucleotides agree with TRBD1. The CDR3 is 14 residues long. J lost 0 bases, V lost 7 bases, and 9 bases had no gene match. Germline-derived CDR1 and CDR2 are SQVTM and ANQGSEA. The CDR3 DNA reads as TGCAGCGCCCTGGGGACAGTGAACTCCTACGAGCAGTACTTC. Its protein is CSALGTVNSYEQYF.

The CDR3 DNA reads as TGCGCCAGCAGCCCACGAGGGACCACGGGGGCCTACGAGCAGTACTTC. Translated, it gives CASSPRGTTGAYEQYF. The chain carries TRBV4-3 and TRBJ2-7; D is perhaps TRBD2 (6 bases). The V and J ends lost 4 bases and 2 bases respectively, with 18 bases between them. The CDR3 extends over 16 amino acids. Germline CDR1 is LGHNA and CDR2 is YSLEER.

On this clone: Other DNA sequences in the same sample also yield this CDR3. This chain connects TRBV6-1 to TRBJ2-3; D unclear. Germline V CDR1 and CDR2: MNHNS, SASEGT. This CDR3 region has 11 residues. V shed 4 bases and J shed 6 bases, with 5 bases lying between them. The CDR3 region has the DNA TGTGCCAGCAGTGCTCTGGATACGCAGTATTTT. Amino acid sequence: CASSALDTQYF.

CDR3 residues: CASSSTTSGSSYNEQFF. CDR3 nucleotide sequence: TGCGCCAGCAGCTCCACAACGAGCGGGAGCTCCTACAATGAGCAGTTCTTC. V usage is TRBV5-1 and J usage is TRBJ2-1; TRBD2 matches 8 bases. The V segment lost 3 bases and the J segment 0 bases; nucleotides outside the gene matches: 8. This CDR3 is built from 17 residues. Germline V gene lookup returns CDR1 SGHRS and CDR2 YFSETQ.

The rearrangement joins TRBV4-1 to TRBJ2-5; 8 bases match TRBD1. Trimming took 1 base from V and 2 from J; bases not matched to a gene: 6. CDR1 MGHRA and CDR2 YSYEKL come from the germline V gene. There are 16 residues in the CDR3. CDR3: CASSQGFGTGQETQYF. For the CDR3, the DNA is TGCGCCAGCAGCCAAGGGTTTGGGACAGGACAAGAGACCCAGTACTTC.

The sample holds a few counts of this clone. CDR3 loop: CASSPSGASGEQYF. CDR3 coding DNA: TGTGCCAGTAGCCCCTCGGGGGCTTCGGGCGAGCAGTACTTC. The chain carries TRBV19 and TRBJ2-7; D tentatively reads TRBD1 or TRBD2 (6 bases each). The V and J ends lost 6 bases and 6 bases respectively, with 18 bases between them. Per germline, CDR1 LNHDA and CDR2 SQIVND (reference sequence). The CDR3 is 14 amino acids.

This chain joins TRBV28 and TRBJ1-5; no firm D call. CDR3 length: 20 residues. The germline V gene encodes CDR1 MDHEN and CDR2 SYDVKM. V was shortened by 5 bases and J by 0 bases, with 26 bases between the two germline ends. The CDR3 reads CASSPLALLAQDYSNQPQHF. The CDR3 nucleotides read TGTGCCAGCAGTCCCCTAGCCCTACTGGCGCAAGACTATAGCAATCAGCCCCAGCATTTT. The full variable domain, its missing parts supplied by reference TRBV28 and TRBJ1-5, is DVKVTQSSRYLVKRTGEKVFLECVQDMDHENMFWYRQDPGLGLRLIYFSYDVKMKEKGDIPEGYSVSREKKERFSLILESASTNQTSMYLCASSPLALLAQDYSNQPQHFGDGTRLSIL.

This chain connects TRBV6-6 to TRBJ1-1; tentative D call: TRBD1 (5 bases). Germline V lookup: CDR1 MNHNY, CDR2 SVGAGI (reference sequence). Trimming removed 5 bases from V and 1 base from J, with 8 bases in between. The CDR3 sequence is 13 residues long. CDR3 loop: CASSLTGNTEAFF. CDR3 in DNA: TGTGCCAGCAGTCTTACAGGGAACACTGAAGCTTTCTTT.

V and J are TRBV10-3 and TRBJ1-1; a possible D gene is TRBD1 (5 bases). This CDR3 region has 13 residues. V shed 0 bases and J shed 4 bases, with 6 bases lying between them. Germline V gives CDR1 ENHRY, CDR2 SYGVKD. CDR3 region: CAISESTVTEAFF. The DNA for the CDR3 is TGTGCCATCAGTGAGTCGACAGTCACTGAAGCTTTCTTT.

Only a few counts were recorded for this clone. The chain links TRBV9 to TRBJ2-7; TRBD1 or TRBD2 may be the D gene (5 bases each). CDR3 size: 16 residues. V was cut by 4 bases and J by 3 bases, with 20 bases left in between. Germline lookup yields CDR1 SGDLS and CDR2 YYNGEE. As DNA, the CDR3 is TGTGCCAGCAGCCCTCGTGAGTGGGGGAAGTTCTACGAGCAGTACTTC. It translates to CASSPREWGKFYEQYF. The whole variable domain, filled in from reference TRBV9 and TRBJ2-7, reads DSGVTQTPKHLITATGQRVTLRCSPRSGDLSVYWYQQSLDQGLQFLIQYYNGEERAKGNILERFSAQQFPDLHSELNLSSLELGDSALYFCASSPREWGKFYEQYFGPGTRLTVT.

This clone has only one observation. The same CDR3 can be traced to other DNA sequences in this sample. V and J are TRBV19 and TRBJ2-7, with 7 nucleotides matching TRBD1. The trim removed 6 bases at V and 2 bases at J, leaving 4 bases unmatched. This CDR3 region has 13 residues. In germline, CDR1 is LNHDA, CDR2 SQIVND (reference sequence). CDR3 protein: CASSRTGAYEQYF. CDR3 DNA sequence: TGTGCCAGTAGCCGAACAGGGGCCTACGAGCAGTACTTC.

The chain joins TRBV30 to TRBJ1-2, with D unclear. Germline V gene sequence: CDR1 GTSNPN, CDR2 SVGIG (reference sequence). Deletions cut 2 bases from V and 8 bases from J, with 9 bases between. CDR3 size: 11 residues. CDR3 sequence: CAWSRSQGYTF. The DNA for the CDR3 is TGTGCCTGGAGTAGGTCCCAGGGCTACACCTTC.

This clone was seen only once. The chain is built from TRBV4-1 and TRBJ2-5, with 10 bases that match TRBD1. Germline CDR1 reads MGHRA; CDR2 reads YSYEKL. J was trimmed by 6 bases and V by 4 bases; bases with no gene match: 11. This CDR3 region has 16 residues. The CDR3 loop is CASSPIYGTGEKTQYF. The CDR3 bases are TGCGCCAGCAGCCCAATATACGGGACAGGGGAAAAGACCCAGTACTTC.

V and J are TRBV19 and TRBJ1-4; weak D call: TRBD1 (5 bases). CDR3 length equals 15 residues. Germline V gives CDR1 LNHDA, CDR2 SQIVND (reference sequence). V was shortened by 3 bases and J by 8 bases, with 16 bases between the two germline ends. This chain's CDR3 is CASSIIEGTGEKLFF. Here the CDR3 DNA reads TGTGCCAGTAGTATCATTGAGGGGACGGGAGAAAAACTGTTTTTT.

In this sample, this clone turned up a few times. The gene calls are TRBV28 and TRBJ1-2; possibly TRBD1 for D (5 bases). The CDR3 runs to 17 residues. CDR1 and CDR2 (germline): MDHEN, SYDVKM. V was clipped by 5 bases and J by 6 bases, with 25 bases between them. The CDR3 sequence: CASSDTGGRKVKHGYTF. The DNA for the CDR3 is TGTGCCAGCAGTGATACCGGGGGAAGGAAGGTAAAGCATGGCTACACCTTC.

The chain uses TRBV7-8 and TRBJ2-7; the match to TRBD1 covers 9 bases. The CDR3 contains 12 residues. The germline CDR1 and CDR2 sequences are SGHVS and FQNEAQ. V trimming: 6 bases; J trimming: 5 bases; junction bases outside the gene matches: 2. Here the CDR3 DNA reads TGTGCCAGCAGGCGGACAGGGGACGAGCAGTACTTC. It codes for CASRRTGDEQYF.

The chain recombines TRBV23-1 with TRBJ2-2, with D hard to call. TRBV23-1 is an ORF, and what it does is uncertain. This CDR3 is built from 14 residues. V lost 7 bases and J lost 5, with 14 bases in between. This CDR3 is CASIPRAFTGELFF. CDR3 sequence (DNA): TGCGCCAGCATCCCCCGGGCTTTTACCGGGGAGCTGTTTTTT.

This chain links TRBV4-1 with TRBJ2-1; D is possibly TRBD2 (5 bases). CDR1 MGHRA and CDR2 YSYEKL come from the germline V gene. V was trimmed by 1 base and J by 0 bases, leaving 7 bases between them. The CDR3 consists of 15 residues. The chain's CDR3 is CASSQGTGSYNEQFF. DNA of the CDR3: TGCGCCAGCAGCCAAGGGACTGGCTCCTACAATGAGCAGTTCTTC.

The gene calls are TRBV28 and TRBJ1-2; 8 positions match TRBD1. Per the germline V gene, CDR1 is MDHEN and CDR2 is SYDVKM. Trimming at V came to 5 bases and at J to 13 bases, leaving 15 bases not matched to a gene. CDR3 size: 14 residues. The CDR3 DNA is TGTGCCAGCAGTGCCGGGACAGGCGGGTTACAGGGCACCTTC. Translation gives CASSAGTGGLQGTF.